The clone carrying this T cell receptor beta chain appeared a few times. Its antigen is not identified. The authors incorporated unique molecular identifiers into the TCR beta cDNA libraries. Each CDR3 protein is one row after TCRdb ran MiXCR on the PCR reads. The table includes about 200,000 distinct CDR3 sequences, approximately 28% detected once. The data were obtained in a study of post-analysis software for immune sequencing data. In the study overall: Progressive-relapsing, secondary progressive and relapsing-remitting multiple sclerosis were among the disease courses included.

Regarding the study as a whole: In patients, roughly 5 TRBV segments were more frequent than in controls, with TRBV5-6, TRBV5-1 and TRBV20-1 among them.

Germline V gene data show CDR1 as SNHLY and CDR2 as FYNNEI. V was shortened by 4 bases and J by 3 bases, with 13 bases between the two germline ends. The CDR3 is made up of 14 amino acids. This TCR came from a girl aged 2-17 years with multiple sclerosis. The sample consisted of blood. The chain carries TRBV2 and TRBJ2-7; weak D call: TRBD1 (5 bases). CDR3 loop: CASSALAGIYEQYF. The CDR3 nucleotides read TGTGCCAGCAGTGCCCTGGCAGGGATCTACGAGCAGTACTTC.